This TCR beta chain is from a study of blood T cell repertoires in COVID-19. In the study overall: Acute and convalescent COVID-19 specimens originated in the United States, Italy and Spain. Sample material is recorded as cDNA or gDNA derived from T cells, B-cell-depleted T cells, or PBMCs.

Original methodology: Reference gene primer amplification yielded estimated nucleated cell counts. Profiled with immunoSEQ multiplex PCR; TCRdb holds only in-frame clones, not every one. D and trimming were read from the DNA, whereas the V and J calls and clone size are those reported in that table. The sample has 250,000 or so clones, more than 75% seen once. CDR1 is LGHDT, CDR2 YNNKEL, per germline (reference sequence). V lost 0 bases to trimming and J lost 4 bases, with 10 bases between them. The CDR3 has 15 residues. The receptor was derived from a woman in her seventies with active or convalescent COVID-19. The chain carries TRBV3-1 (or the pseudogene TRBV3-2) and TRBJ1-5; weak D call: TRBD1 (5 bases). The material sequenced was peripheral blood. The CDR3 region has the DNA TGTGCCAGCAGCCAAGACCCCGACAGAAATCAGCCCCAGCATTTT. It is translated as CASSQDPDRNQPQHF.